A selection of T cell receptor beta chains follows, all from one sample in a study of cytomegalovirus exposure and HLA in healthy donors. Sequencing was performed with immunoSEQ multiplex PCR; in TCRdb, only in-frame clones are kept and a portion is missing. The profile covers about 160,000 clones, with just under 90% appearing a single time and approximately 10% taken by the ten largest. Sequencing was done on a sample of PBMCs. The source is a woman between 18 and 30 years old in good health and CMV-seropositive. Both conserved end residues are part of each CDR3. Fields, in order: CDR3 protein, CDR3 DNA, J gene, D gene, clone size, V gene. D genes are given only for firm matches. Size is stated for part of the rows, as once, few or many counts, or as a class when the clone is expanded.

CDR3aa: CASSFIAGGREQYF; CDR3nt: TGTGCCAGCAGCTTTATAGCGGGGGGGCGCGAGCAGTACTTC; j_gene: TRBJ2-7; d_gene: TRBD2; abundance: NA; v_gene: TRBV5-8
CDR3aa: CASSLSPRGGDIYF; CDR3nt: TGTGCCAGCAGTTTATCCCCCCGGGGAGGTGACATATATTTT; j_gene: TRBJ1-3; d_gene: NA; abundance: NA; v_gene: TRBV27
CDR3aa: CASSSRQGPYGYTF; CDR3nt: TGTGCCAGCAGCTCGAGACAGGGTCCGTATGGCTACACCTTC; j_gene: TRBJ1-2; d_gene: TRBD1; abundance: NA; v_gene: TRBV7-9
CDR3aa: CASSQDSVPSNEQFF; CDR3nt: TGCGCCAGCAGCCAAGATTCTGTACCCAGTAATGAGCAGTTCTTC; j_gene: TRBJ2-1; d_gene: NA; abundance: NA; v_gene: TRBV4-3
CDR3aa: CASSLALRETQYF; CDR3nt: TGTGCCAGCAGCTTAGCACTCCGAGAGACCCAGTACTTC; j_gene: TRBJ2-5; d_gene: NA; abundance: NA; v_gene: TRBV7-2
CDR3aa: CASTEAYTEAFF; CDR3nt: TGTGCCAGCACGGAGGCGTACACTGAAGCTTTCTTT; j_gene: TRBJ1-1; d_gene: NA; abundance: NA; v_gene: TRBV6-5
CDR3aa: CASSTKPGTVQETQYF; CDR3nt: TGTGCCAGTAGTACTAAGCCTGGGACAGTCCAAGAGACCCAGTACTTC; j_gene: TRBJ2-5; d_gene: TRBD1; abundance: NA; v_gene: TRBV19
CDR3aa: CASEAGTGSNEQFF; CDR3nt: TGTGCTAGTGAGGCTGGGACAGGGTCCAATGAGCAGTTCTTC; j_gene: TRBJ2-1; d_gene: TRBD1; abundance: NA; v_gene: TRBV12-5
CDR3aa: CAWSVAGGYGYTF; CDR3nt: TGTGCCTGGAGTGTGGCGGGCGGCTATGGCTACACCTTC; j_gene: TRBJ1-2; d_gene: NA; abundance: NA; v_gene: TRBV30
CDR3aa: CASSQSESGEQYF; CDR3nt: TGTGCCAGCAGTCAGTCAGAGTCAGGGGAGCAGTACTTC; j_gene: TRBJ2-7; d_gene: NA; abundance: NA; v_gene: TRBV6-5
CDR3aa: CASSGRTSGRTDTQYF; CDR3nt: TGTGCCAGCAGCGGAAGGACTAGCGGACGCACAGATACGCAGTATTTT; j_gene: TRBJ2-3; d_gene: TRBD2; abundance: NA; v_gene: TRBV11-3
CDR3aa: CASSSVGLAGSSYNEQFF; CDR3nt: TGTGCCAGCTCATCAGTCGGGCTAGCGGGTAGCTCCTACAATGAGCAGTTCTTC; j_gene: TRBJ2-1; d_gene: TRBD2; abundance: NA; v_gene: TRBV18
CDR3aa: CASSTTGIYEQYF; CDR3nt: TGTGCCAGTAGCACTACAGGGATCTACGAGCAGTACTTC; j_gene: TRBJ2-7; d_gene: NA; abundance: NA; v_gene: TRBV19
CDR3aa: CAWREVINTEAFF; CDR3nt: TGTGCCTGGAGGGAGGTGATAAACACTGAAGCTTTCTTT; j_gene: TRBJ1-1; d_gene: NA; abundance: NA; v_gene: TRBV30
CDR3aa: CASSFYDRGEIDGYTF; CDR3nt: TGTGCCAGCAGCTTCTACGACAGGGGGGAGATTGATGGCTACACCTTC; j_gene: TRBJ1-2; d_gene: TRBD1; abundance: NA; v_gene: TRBV7-2
CDR3aa: CASSETSGSSYNEQFF; CDR3nt: TGTGCCAGCAGCGAGACTAGCGGGAGCTCCTACAATGAGCAGTTCTTC; j_gene: TRBJ2-1; d_gene: TRBD2; abundance: NA; v_gene: TRBV9
CDR3aa: CASSPRDRLFEQYF; CDR3nt: TGTGCCAGCTCACCCCGGGACAGGCTTTTCGAGCAGTACTTC; j_gene: TRBJ2-7; d_gene: TRBD1; abundance: NA; v_gene: TRBV18
CDR3aa: CAITPRGQDLGTEAFF; CDR3nt: TGTGCCATCACCCCCCGTGGACAGGATTTGGGCACTGAAGCTTTCTTT; j_gene: TRBJ1-1; d_gene: TRBD1; abundance: NA; v_gene: TRBV6-6
CDR3aa: CAWSNGMDYGYTF; CDR3nt: TGTGCCTGGAGTAACGGGATGGACTATGGCTACACCTTC; j_gene: TRBJ1-2; d_gene: NA; abundance: NA; v_gene: TRBV30
CDR3aa: CASSGGTKTQYF; CDR3nt: TGTGCCAGCTCAGGAGGAACGAAGACCCAGTACTTC; j_gene: TRBJ2-5; d_gene: NA; abundance: once; v_gene: TRBV9
CDR3aa: CASSLVSVTRGYTF; CDR3nt: TGTGCCAGCAGCTTGGTCAGCGTGACTCGGGGCTACACCTTC; j_gene: TRBJ1-2; d_gene: NA; abundance: NA; v_gene: TRBV5-6
CDR3aa: CASSLRTGTSGYEQYF; CDR3nt: TGTGCCAGCAGCCTAAGAACCGGGACTAGCGGATACGAGCAGTACTTC; j_gene: TRBJ2-7; d_gene: TRBD2; abundance: NA; v_gene: TRBV5-4
CDR3aa: CASSLDRSNTEAFF; CDR3nt: TGTGCCAGCAGTTTAGACAGATCGAACACTGAAGCTTTCTTT; j_gene: TRBJ1-1; d_gene: NA; abundance: NA; v_gene: TRBV28
CDR3aa: CASSATGGLETQYF; CDR3nt: TGTGCCAGCAGTGCTACAGGGGGCCTGGAGACCCAGTACTTC; j_gene: TRBJ2-5; d_gene: TRBD1; abundance: NA; v_gene: TRBV27
CDR3aa: CASREMSGMGGLFF; CDR3nt: TGCGCCAGCAGAGAGATGAGCGGGATGGGAGGACTGTTTTTT; j_gene: TRBJ1-4; d_gene: NA; abundance: many; v_gene: TRBV5-1
CDR3aa: CASSAQGGFLYGYTF; CDR3nt: TGCGCCAGCAGCGCACAGGGGGGTTTTCTCTATGGCTACACCTTC; j_gene: TRBJ1-2; d_gene: TRBD1; abundance: NA; v_gene: TRBV5-1
CDR3aa: CASSFTGQAGLSYNEQFF; CDR3nt: TGTGCCAGCAGCTTTACGGGTCAAGCGGGATTATCGTACAATGAGCAGTTCTTC; j_gene: TRBJ2-1; d_gene: TRBD2; abundance: NA; v_gene: TRBV7-9
CDR3aa: CASKAPGQGVYEQYF; CDR3nt: TGTGCCAGCAAGGCCCCGGGACAGGGTGTCTACGAGCAGTACTTC; j_gene: TRBJ2-7; d_gene: TRBD1; abundance: NA; v_gene: TRBV27
CDR3aa: CASSFSRSYEQYF; CDR3nt: TGTGCCAGCAGTTTCTCCCGTTCCTACGAGCAGTACTTC; j_gene: TRBJ2-7; d_gene: NA; abundance: NA; v_gene: TRBV28
CDR3aa: CASSLYPGGGPYNEQFF; CDR3nt: TGTGCCAGCAGCTTATACCCAGGGGGCGGGCCGTACAATGAGCAGTTCTTC; j_gene: TRBJ2-1; d_gene: TRBD1; abundance: NA; v_gene: TRBV7-8
CDR3aa: CASGGQAYEQYF; CDR3nt: TGTGCCAGTGGAGGACAGGCCTACGAGCAGTACTTC; j_gene: TRBJ2-7; d_gene: TRBD1; abundance: NA; v_gene: TRBV2
CDR3aa: CAISENTGNQETQYF; CDR3nt: TGTGCCATCAGTGAGAATACAGGGAACCAAGAGACCCAGTACTTC; j_gene: TRBJ2-5; d_gene: NA; abundance: NA; v_gene: TRBV10-3
CDR3aa: CASSPLGLAGDYEQFF; CDR3nt: TGTGCCAGCAGCCCCTTGGGACTAGCGGGAGACTATGAGCAGTTCTTC; j_gene: TRBJ2-1; d_gene: TRBD2; abundance: NA; v_gene: TRBV27
CDR3aa: CAWSVQSGGQPQHF; CDR3nt: TGTGCCTGGAGTGTACAGTCAGGAGGACAGCCCCAGCATTTT; j_gene: TRBJ1-5; d_gene: NA; abundance: NA; v_gene: TRBV30
CDR3aa: CAWSTRAGELFF; CDR3nt: TGTGCCTGGAGTACCCGGGCCGGGGAGCTGTTTTTT; j_gene: TRBJ2-2; d_gene: NA; abundance: NA; v_gene: TRBV30
CDR3aa: CAWSVRGENEQYF; CDR3nt: TGTGCCTGGAGTGTCAGGGGAGAGAACGAGCAGTACTTC; j_gene: TRBJ2-7; d_gene: NA; abundance: NA; v_gene: TRBV30
CDR3aa: CASSQIQGDYTF; CDR3nt: TGTGCCAGCAGCCAAATACAGGGCGACTACACCTTC; j_gene: TRBJ1-2; d_gene: NA; abundance: NA; v_gene: TRBV6-6
CDR3aa: CASSNTGLGKNIQYF; CDR3nt: TGTGCCAGCAGTAATACAGGGTTGGGCAAAAACATTCAGTACTTC; j_gene: TRBJ2-4; d_gene: NA; abundance: once; v_gene: TRBV6-1
CDR3aa: CASSLTGRDGYTF; CDR3nt: TGTGCCAGCAGCCTTACCGGGCGGGATGGCTACACCTTC; j_gene: TRBJ1-2; d_gene: NA; abundance: NA; v_gene: TRBV7-3
CDR3aa: CASSLAAGGRTFRAGANVLTF; CDR3nt: TGTGCCAGCAGCTTAGCGGCAGGGGGACGAACCTTTCGAGCCGGGGCCAACGTCCTGACTTTC; j_gene: TRBJ2-6; d_gene: TRBD1; abundance: once; v_gene: TRBV7-8
CDR3aa: CASSVTGSDGYTF; CDR3nt: TGTGCCAGCAGTGTGACAGGGTCCGATGGCTACACCTTC; j_gene: TRBJ1-2; d_gene: TRBD1; abundance: NA; v_gene: TRBV28
CDR3aa: CASSEAPGTGYGYTF; CDR3nt: TGTGCCAGCAGTGAAGCGCCAGGGACAGGCTATGGCTACACCTTC; j_gene: TRBJ1-2; d_gene: TRBD1; abundance: NA; v_gene: TRBV6-1
CDR3aa: CASSPGLAGGYETQYF; CDR3nt: TGTGCTAGCAGCCCCGGACTAGCGGGAGGGTATGAGACCCAGTACTTC; j_gene: TRBJ2-5; d_gene: TRBD2; abundance: NA; v_gene: TRBV7-7
CDR3aa: CASSLVQGNGNEQFF; CDR3nt: TGTGCCAGCAGTTTAGTTCAGGGTAATGGTAATGAGCAGTTCTTC; j_gene: TRBJ2-1; d_gene: NA; abundance: NA; v_gene: TRBV27
CDR3aa: CASSRGQGVSLSTDTQYF; CDR3nt: TGTGCCAGCAGTCGTGGACAGGGGGTCTCACTAAGCACAGATACGCAGTATTTT; j_gene: TRBJ2-3; d_gene: TRBD1; abundance: once; v_gene: TRBV27
CDR3aa: CAIKVDLAFNEQFF; CDR3nt: TGTGCCATCAAAGTAGACCTAGCTTTCAATGAGCAGTTCTTC; j_gene: TRBJ2-1; d_gene: NA; abundance: NA; v_gene: TRBV10-3
CDR3aa: CASSYSNLEEQYF; CDR3nt: TGTGCCAGCAGTTACTCGAATCTGGAGGAGCAGTACTTC; j_gene: TRBJ2-7; d_gene: NA; abundance: NA; v_gene: TRBV6-6
CDR3aa: CASSLGGRQPQHF; CDR3nt: TGTGCCAGCAGCTTGGGAGGGAGGCAGCCCCAGCATTTT; j_gene: TRBJ1-5; d_gene: NA; abundance: NA; v_gene: TRBV5-5
CDR3aa: CASKDTWNEKLFF; CDR3nt: TGTGCCAGCAAGGACACCTGGAATGAAAAACTGTTTTTT; j_gene: TRBJ1-4; d_gene: NA; abundance: once; v_gene: TRBV27
CDR3aa: CASSLVLPATNEKLFF; CDR3nt: TGTGCTAGCAGCTTAGTCCTCCCAGCAACTAATGAAAAACTGTTTTTT; j_gene: TRBJ1-4; d_gene: NA; abundance: NA; v_gene: TRBV7-7
CDR3aa: CASSFGDRDGYTF; CDR3nt: TGTGCCAGCAGCTTCGGGGACAGAGATGGCTACACCTTC; j_gene: TRBJ1-2; d_gene: TRBD1; abundance: NA; v_gene: TRBV11-2
CDR3aa: CASSIDGGSSYNEQFF; CDR3nt: TGTGCCAGTAGTATAGATGGCGGGAGCTCCTACAATGAGCAGTTCTTC; j_gene: TRBJ2-1; d_gene: TRBD2; abundance: NA; v_gene: TRBV19
CDR3aa: CASSPTGGLMNTGELFF; CDR3nt: TGTGCCAGCAGCCCTACCGGGGGTCTGATGAACACCGGGGAGCTGTTTTTT; j_gene: TRBJ2-2; d_gene: NA; abundance: NA; v_gene: TRBV9
CDR3aa: CASSYRGGTQETQYF; CDR3nt: TGTGCCAGCAGCTATCGTGGCGGGACTCAAGAGACCCAGTACTTC; j_gene: TRBJ2-5; d_gene: NA; abundance: NA; v_gene: TRBV9
CDR3aa: CASSYSGTGASGYTF; CDR3nt: TGTGCCAGCAGTTACTCGGGGACAGGGGCCAGCGGCTACACCTTC; j_gene: TRBJ1-2; d_gene: TRBD1; abundance: NA; v_gene: TRBV6-6
CDR3aa: CASSLVPWSGRTYEQYF; CDR3nt: TGTGCCAGCAGCTTAGTCCCCTGGTCAGGTCGAACCTACGAGCAGTACTTC; j_gene: TRBJ2-7; d_gene: NA; abundance: NA; v_gene: TRBV11-3
CDR3aa: CASRVPGGYGDYTF; CDR3nt: TGTGCCAGCAGGGTCCCTGGCGGTTATGGTGACTACACCTTC; j_gene: TRBJ1-2; d_gene: NA; abundance: NA; v_gene: TRBV5-6
CDR3aa: CASSYNYEQYF; CDR3nt: TGTGCCAGCAGTTATAACTACGAGCAGTACTTC; j_gene: TRBJ2-7; d_gene: NA; abundance: once; v_gene: TRBV2
CDR3aa: CASTLPGLAGMETQYF; CDR3nt: TGTGCCAGCACCCTGCCCGGGCTAGCGGGGATGGAGACCCAGTACTTC; j_gene: TRBJ2-5; d_gene: TRBD2; abundance: once; v_gene: TRBV28
CDR3aa: CATSRDPGGSQEKLFF; CDR3nt: TGTGCCACCAGCAGAGATCCTGGGGGGAGCCAGGAAAAACTGTTTTTT; j_gene: TRBJ1-4; d_gene: NA; abundance: NA; v_gene: TRBV15